The 30 T cell receptor beta chains presented below share a single source sample, sequenced in a study of cytomegalovirus exposure and HLA in healthy donors. PCR employed 60 Vbeta and 13 Jbeta primers. Data came from immunoSEQ multiplex PCR; TCRdb stores just in-frame clones and leaves some out. The sample shows around 50,000 clones, and around 6.5% sits with its ten largest clones. The sequenced sample consisted of PBMCs. These receptors were taken from a woman in her 40s in good health and CMV-seronegative.

V is TRBV7-2 and J is TRBJ1-1; D perhaps matches TRBD1 (5 bases). Germline values: CDR1 SGHTA, CDR2 FQGNSA. V gave up 3 bases and J gave up 1 base, with 6 bases separating them. CDR3 length: 13 amino acids. The CDR3, as DNA: TGTGCCAGCAGCTTCCAGGGGAACACTGAAGCTTTCTTT. This codes for CASSFQGNTEAFF.

This sequence joins TRBV15 and TRBJ1-4, with D possibly being TRBD1 (5 bases). The ends were cut back, 0 bases at V and 4 bases at J, with 9 bases in the middle. Germline V gene lookup returns CDR1 LNHNV and CDR2 YYDKDF (reference sequence). This CDR3 contains 15 residues. The CDR3 is CATSRDLGGNEKLFF. CDR3 nucleotides: TGTGCCACCAGCAGAGATTTGGGGGGTAATGAAAAACTGTTTTTT.

The rearrangement joins TRBV4-2 to TRBJ2-7; 10 bases line up with TRBD2. CDR3 length: 14 amino acids. V gave up 3 bases and J gave up 6 bases; unmatched junction bases: 5. CDR1 is LGHNA and CDR2 is YNFKEQ in the germline V gene. This CDR3 reads CASSQERGGGEQYF. The DNA of the CDR3 is TGTGCCAGCAGCCAGGAGCGGGGGGGAGGCGAGCAGTACTTC.

This sequence joins TRBV30 and TRBJ1-1; 9 positions match TRBD1. After removal of 1 base from V and 0 bases from J, the junction contained 18 bases not matched to a gene. The CDR3 covers 20 residues. The germline CDR1 and CDR2 sequences are GTSNPN and SVGIG (reference sequence). In DNA form, the CDR3 reads TGTGCCTGGAGTGAGGAAAGGACAGGGGACGCCTACAGGATGAACACTGAAGCTTTCTTT. As protein: CAWSEERTGDAYRMNTEAFF.

The gene calls are TRBV18 and TRBJ2-7, with TRBD2 matching over 11 bases. The CDR3 covers 14 residues. With 6 bases clipped from V and 5 bases from J, the junction kept 6 bases outside the gene matches. CDR1 is KGHSH, CDR2 LQKENI, per germline. The CDR3 DNA sequence: TGTGCCAGCTCCCTTAGCGGGAGGGAACACGAGCAGTACTTC. It yields the protein CASSLSGREHEQYF. Drawing the rest from reference TRBV18 and TRBJ2-7, the complete variable domain is NAGVMQNPRHLVRRRGQEARLRCSPMKGHSHVYWYRQLPEEGLKFMVYLQKENIIDESGMPKERFSAEFPKEGPSILRIQQVVRGDSAAYFCASSLSGREHEQYFGPGTRLTVT.

The rearrangement joins TRBV18 to TRBJ1-3; 9 nucleotides line up with TRBD1. Trimming at V came to 8 bases and at J to 0 bases, leaving 8 bases not matched to a gene. CDR1 is KGHSH and CDR2 is LQKENI in the germline V gene. The length of the CDR3 is 16 residues. CDR3 sequence reads: CASAWQDRGSGNTIYF. CDR3 coding DNA: TGTGCCAGCGCATGGCAGGACAGGGGCTCTGGAAACACCATATATTTT.

The V call is TRBV4-3, the J call TRBJ2-7; D not certain. Trimming removed 2 bases from V and 2 bases from J, with 16 bases in between. Per the germline V gene, CDR1 is LGHNA and CDR2 is YSLEER. This CDR3 has 16 amino acids. The CDR3 protein is CASSQSRSIAAYEQYF. CDR3 nucleotide sequence: TGCGCCAGCAGCCAATCCCGGTCTATCGCCGCCTACGAGCAGTACTTC.

The gene calls are TRBV7-9 and TRBJ2-3, with TRBD2 identical over 7 bases. CDR3 size: 16 residues. Germline lookup yields CDR1 SEHNR and CDR2 FQNEAQ (reference sequence). Trimming at V came to 3 bases and at J to 4 bases, leaving 10 bases not matched to a gene. The CDR3 spells CASSFTGPGGADTQYF. The CDR3 nucleotides are TGTGCCAGCAGCTTTACGGGACCGGGAGGCGCAGATACGCAGTATTTT.

The J gene is TRBJ1-2, the V gene TRBV6-5; TRBD1 matches 12 bases. Losses at the gene ends were 6 bases for V and 7 bases for J; bases not matched to a gene: 6. Per germline, CDR1 MNHEY and CDR2 SVGAGI. The CDR3 loop spans 14 amino acids. The CDR3: CASRPGQGAIGYTF. CDR3 in DNA: TGTGCCAGCAGACCGGGACAGGGGGCGATTGGCTACACCTTC.

V usage is TRBV28 and J usage is TRBJ1-3; the match to TRBD1 covers 7 bases. V lost 4 bases, J lost 2 bases, and 2 bases stayed unmatched. The CDR3 is 14 residues long. In germline, CDR1 is MDHEN, CDR2 SYDVKM. The CDR3 bases are TGTGCCAGCAGTTGGGGACAGCCTGGAAACACCATATATTTT. Protein product: CASSWGQPGNTIYF.

The rearrangement uses TRBV6-1 and TRBJ2-5; TRBD1 aligns across 9 bases. This CDR3 comprises 13 residues. The germline V gene encodes CDR1 MNHNS and CDR2 SASEGT. V was clipped by 6 bases and J by 5 bases; unmatched bases: 4. This CDR3 reads CASRRDREETQYF. In DNA form, the CDR3 reads TGTGCCAGCAGGCGGGACAGGGAGGAGACCCAGTACTTC.

The chain is built from TRBV29-1 and TRBJ1-1, with 9 bases fitting TRBD1. CDR3 size: 13 residues. CDR1 SQVTM and CDR2 ANQGSEA come from the germline V gene. V lost 7 bases and J lost 2; bases outside the gene matches: 5. The CDR3 is CSAETGGNTEAFF. For the CDR3, the DNA is TGCAGCGCAGAAACAGGGGGCAACACTGAAGCTTTCTTT.

The gene calls are TRBV9 and TRBJ1-2, with unresolved D. CDR3 size: 13 residues. V was trimmed by 0 bases and J by 3 bases, leaving 6 bases between them. The germline gives CDR1 SGDLS, CDR2 YYNGEE. The CDR3 DNA reads as TGTGCCAGCAGCGTAGGCCAGGACTATGGCTACACCTTC. Amino acids: CASSVGQDYGYTF.

J is TRBJ2-2 and V is TRBV5-4, with 8 bases identical to TRBD1. The CDR3 extends over 17 amino acids. V shed 4 bases and J 5 bases; nucleotides not matched to a gene: 13. Germline CDR1 is SGHNT and CDR2 is YYREEE (reference sequence). The DNA of the CDR3 is TGTGCCAGCAGCCGCAGGACAGGGTGGGGCTCTACCGGGGAGCTGTTTTTT. Amino acids: CASSRRTGWGSTGELFF.

Details on this clone: A junction boundary mismatches the germline segment, possibly from a read error. This chain joins TRBV30 and TRBJ2-5; a weak D match, TRBD2 (6 bases). The germline CDR1 and CDR2 sequences are GTSNPN and SVGIG (reference sequence). The CDR3 has 12 residues. This CDR3 reads CAWSRGGENQYF. In DNA, the CDR3 is TGTGCCTGGTCGCGAGGAGGGGAGAACCAGTACTTC.

The chain uses TRBV6-1 and TRBJ1-4, with 8 bases fitting TRBD1. The CDR3 runs to 15 residues. Trimming took 2 bases from V and 7 from J; bases not matched to a gene: 6. CDR1 and CDR2 (germline): MNHNS, SASEGT. The CDR3 sequence is CASSELSGGAEKLFF. DNA for the CDR3: TGTGCCAGCAGTGAACTGTCAGGGGGCGCTGAAAAACTGTTTTTT.

J is TRBJ2-1 and V is TRBV4-1, with a possible D match to TRBD2 (5 bases). Germline CDR1 reads MGHRA; CDR2 reads YSYEKL. The CDR3 covers 16 residues. Trimming stripped 0 bases from V and 3 bases from J, with 12 bases between. The CDR3 spells CASSQDRAAHYNEQFF. The DNA for the CDR3 is TGCGCCAGCAGCCAAGATCGAGCGGCCCACTACAATGAGCAGTTCTTC.

V usage is TRBV10-3 and J usage is TRBJ1-2; D is unclear. Between the trimmed V and J ends, which lost 0 bases and 8 bases, there was a span of 10 bases. The CDR3 contains 13 residues. Germline assignment: CDR1 ENHRY and CDR2 SYGVKD. CDR3 DNA sequence: TGTGCCATCAGTGAGTCGTCCGGAGGGGGCTACACCTTC. As protein: CAISESSGGGYTF.

V gene TRBV2 combines with J gene TRBJ1-2; no reliable D call. The CDR3 runs 14 residues. The V end lost 8 bases, the J end lost 2 bases, and 15 bases lay between the germline ends. CDR1 is SNHLY, CDR2 FYNNEI, per germline. The CDR3 here is CASYTGRVNYGYTF. In DNA, the CDR3 is TGTGCCAGCTACACCGGGAGGGTGAACTATGGCTACACCTTC. Combining the CDR3 with reference TRBV2 and TRBJ1-2 gives the whole variable domain EPEVTQTPSHQVTQMGQEVILRCVPISNHLYFYWYRQILGQKVEFLVSFYNNEISEKSEIFDDQFSVERPDGSNFTLKIRSTKLEDSAMYFCASYTGRVNYGYTFGSGTRLTVV.

The V and J genes are TRBV19 and TRBJ1-2; TRBD1 might be the D (5 bases). The germline CDR1 and CDR2 sequences are LNHDA and SQIVND (reference sequence). This CDR3 is 13 amino acids long. With 4 bases removed from V and 7 bases from J, the gap between germline ends came to 13 bases. As DNA, the CDR3 is TGTGCCAGTAGTACCCAGGGTAACGGTGGCTACACCTTC. Translated: CASSTQGNGGYTF. Supplemented by reference TRBV19 and TRBJ1-2, the full variable domain reads DGGITQSPKYLFRKEGQNVTLSCEQNLNHDAMYWYRQDPGQGLRLIYYSQIVNDFQKGDIAEGYSVSREKKESFPLTVTSAQKNPTAFYLCASSTQGNGGYTFGSGTRLTVV.

The chain couples TRBV28 to TRBJ1-3; D may be TRBD1 (5 bases). The germline V gene encodes CDR1 MDHEN and CDR2 SYDVKM. With 3 bases removed from V and 2 bases from J, the gap between germline ends came to 8 bases. The CDR3 runs to 14 residues. This CDR3 is CASSFGGTGNTIYF. Written as DNA, the CDR3 is TGTGCCAGCAGTTTCGGGGGTACTGGAAACACCATATATTTT. Full variable domain (remainder filled in from reference TRBV28 and TRBJ1-3): DVKVTQSSRYLVKRTGEKVFLECVQDMDHENMFWYRQDPGLGLRLIYFSYDVKMKEKGDIPEGYSVSREKKERFSLILESASTNQTSMYLCASSFGGTGNTIYFGEGSWLTVV.

The chain combines TRBV5-6 with TRBJ2-2, with D perhaps matching TRBD1 (6 bases). Germline-derived CDR1 and CDR2 are SGHDT and YYEEEE. Trimming cost V 2 bases and J 6 bases, with 8 bases left between them. The CDR3 runs to 13 residues. CDR3 region: CASSLPGAGELFF. DNA of the CDR3: TGTGCCAGCAGCTTACCAGGGGCCGGGGAGCTGTTTTTT.

The gene calls are TRBV7-2 and TRBJ2-3; D not resolved. Germline assignment: CDR1 SGHTA and CDR2 FQGNSA. V dropped 5 bases and J dropped 1 base, with 10 bases sitting between them. The length of the CDR3 is 14 residues. In nucleotides, the CDR3 is TGTGCCAGCAGCCTATCGAGCGGCACAGATACGCAGTATTTT. Translated: CASSLSSGTDTQYF.

In regard to this clone: Other DNA sequences of this sample code for an identical CDR3. This chain connects TRBV5-1 to TRBJ1-1; 8 bases fit TRBD1. V lost 4 bases, J lost 5 bases, and 7 bases stayed unmatched. Germline lookup yields CDR1 SGHRS and CDR2 YFSETQ. The length of the CDR3 is 14 residues. The CDR3 DNA reads as TGCGCCAGCAGCCCGGACAGGGTCGGGACTGAAGCTTTCTTT. It is translated as CASSPDRVGTEAFF.

J is TRBJ2-7 and V is TRBV5-1; the match to TRBD1 covers 8 bases. CDR1 SGHRS and CDR2 YFSETQ come from the germline V gene. The CDR3 consists of 16 residues. The V gene end was trimmed by 2 bases and the J gene end by 2 bases; junction bases not matched to a gene: 9. CDR3 amino acids: CASSFGDRTGPYEQYF. CDR3 DNA sequence: TGCGCCAGCAGCTTCGGGGACAGGACCGGGCCCTACGAGCAGTACTTC.

The chain has TRBV7-9 and TRBJ1-2; D gene ambiguous. V lost 3 bases, J lost 4 bases, and 12 bases lay in between. Per the germline V gene, CDR1 is SEHNR and CDR2 is FQNEAQ (reference sequence). The CDR3 length is 14 residues. The CDR3 is CASSFTEGPYGYTF. CDR3 nucleotides: TGTGCCAGCAGCTTCACCGAGGGCCCCTATGGCTACACCTTC.

This chain connects TRBV7-9 to TRBJ2-7, with D perhaps TRBD2 (6 bases). V lost 2 bases, J lost 4 bases, and 12 bases lay in between. Germline V lookup: CDR1 SEHNR, CDR2 FQNEAQ (reference sequence). CDR3 length: 14 amino acids. CDR3 nucleotides: TGTGCCAGCAGCTTAAGGAGGGAAGGGTACGAGCAGTACTTC. Protein product: CASSLRREGYEQYF.

The chain has TRBV4-2 and TRBJ2-7; the D gene is possibly TRBD2 (5 bases). The CDR3 is 11 amino acids. Germline CDR1 LGHNA, CDR2 YNFKEQ. V lost 4 bases to trimming and J lost 7 bases, with 8 bases between them. CDR3 region: CASSRTGEQYF. The CDR3 bases are TGTGCCAGCAGCCGGACGGGGGAGCAGTACTTC.

The chain has TRBV19 and TRBJ2-3; the D gene is possibly TRBD2 (6 bases). V gave up 4 bases and J gave up 2 bases, with 13 bases separating them. From germline, CDR1 is LNHDA and CDR2 SQIVND (reference sequence). The CDR3 consists of 15 residues. The CDR3 coding sequence is TGTGCCAGTAGTACCGGACTAACCCCCACAGATACGCAGTATTTT. Protein: CASSTGLTPTDTQYF. Full variable domain (remainder filled in from reference TRBV19 and TRBJ2-3): DGGITQSPKYLFRKEGQNVTLSCEQNLNHDAMYWYRQDPGQGLRLIYYSQIVNDFQKGDIAEGYSVSREKKESFPLTVTSAQKNPTAFYLCASSTGLTPTDTQYFGPGTRLTVL.

The V and J genes are TRBV21-1 and TRBJ2-5; no DNA check was done on the table's D call, TRBD1. TRBV21-1 is a pseudogene segment. This CDR3 region has 16 residues. The chain's CDR3 is CASSKKGHLALETQYF. CDR3 in DNA: TGTGCCAGCAGCAAAAAGGGACATCTAGCATTGGAGACCCAGTACTTC.